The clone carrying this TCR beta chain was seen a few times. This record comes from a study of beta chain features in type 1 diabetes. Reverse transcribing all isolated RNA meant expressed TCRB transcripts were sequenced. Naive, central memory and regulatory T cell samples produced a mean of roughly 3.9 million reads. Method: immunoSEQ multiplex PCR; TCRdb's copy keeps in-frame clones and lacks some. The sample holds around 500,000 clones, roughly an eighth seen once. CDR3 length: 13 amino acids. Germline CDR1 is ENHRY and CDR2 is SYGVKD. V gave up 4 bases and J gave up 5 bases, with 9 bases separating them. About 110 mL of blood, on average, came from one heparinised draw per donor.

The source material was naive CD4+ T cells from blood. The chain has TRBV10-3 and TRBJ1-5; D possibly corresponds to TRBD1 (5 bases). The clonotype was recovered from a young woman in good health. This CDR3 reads CAISAGEYQPQHF. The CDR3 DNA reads TGTGCCATCAGTGCGGGGGAGTATCAGCCCCAGCATTTT.